Shown below are 8 T cell receptor beta chains from a single sample sequenced in a study of shared clonotypes between healthy human individuals. Clones were sequenced by immunoSEQ multiplex PCR, and TCRdb holds only the in-frame ones, with some missing. The sample contains about 1 million clones, under 80% of which appear only once. Sequencing input: memory CD4+ T cells sorted from blood. The sample's subset: CD45RA-negative fraction. Every receptor here comes from a man between 18 and 29 years old in good health.

The genes are TRBV4-1 and TRBJ2-7; D unclear. CDR3 length: 13 amino acids. Per the germline V gene, CDR1 is MGHRA and CDR2 is YSYEKL. V was cut by 6 bases and J by 0 bases, with 9 bases left in between. CDR3 in DNA: TGCGCCAGCAGTCCGACCCCCTCCTACGAGCAGTACTTC. This gives the protein CASSPTPSYEQYF.

This clone was seen only a few times. The chain carries TRBV28 and TRBJ1-2; 9 bases fit TRBD1. This CDR3 contains 14 residues. Trimming at V came to 5 bases and at J to 8 bases, leaving 9 bases not matched to a gene. Germline-derived CDR1 and CDR2 are MDHEN and SYDVKM. CDR3 in DNA: TGTGCCAGCAGTGGACAGGGGAGAATACTAGGCTACACCTTC. Residues: CASSGQGRILGYTF.

V gene TRBV23-1 combines with J gene TRBJ2-7, with 8 positions matching TRBD2. TRBV23-1 is classed as an ORF, of uncertain function. With 7 bases clipped from V and 1 base from J, the junction kept 12 bases outside the gene matches. The CDR3 has 16 amino acids. The CDR3 loop is CASIILLAGLSYEQYF. CDR3 nucleotide sequence: TGCGCCAGCATAATCCTATTAGCGGGGTTATCCTACGAGCAGTACTTC.

In DNA, the CDR3 is TGTGCCAGCAGTTTCTCACAGGGCTACGAGCAGTACTTC. As protein: CASSFSQGYEQYF. The chain joins TRBV28 to TRBJ2-7; TRBD1 might be the D (6 bases). Trimming cost V 3 bases and J 3 bases, with 9 bases left between them. CDR3 length: 13 amino acids. Germline V lookup: CDR1 MDHEN, CDR2 SYDVKM.

The chain recombines TRBV30 with TRBJ2-7; 8 bases align to TRBD2. The junction had 7 bases not matched to a gene; V was cut back by 6 bases and J by 0 bases. The CDR3 sequence is 14 residues long. Germline V gene data show CDR1 as GTSNPN and CDR2 as SVGIG (reference sequence). CDR3 amino acids: CACLGTRTSYEQYF. CDR3 sequence (DNA): TGTGCCTGCCTAGGGACTAGAACCTCCTACGAGCAGTACTTC.

Note on this clone: At one boundary the junction diverges from the germline segment, which might be a read error. This chain links TRBV7-7 with TRBJ2-2; 9 bases match TRBD2. CDR1 SSHAT and CDR2 FNYEAQ come from the germline V gene (reference sequence). The CDR3 has 15 amino acids. The CDR3 DNA follows: TGTGCTAGCAGCCTTTTAGCGGGAGCGACCGGGGAGCTGTTTTTT. Translation gives CASSLLAGATGELFF. Variable domain in full (rest from reference TRBV7-7 and TRBJ2-2): GAGVSQSPRYKVTKRGQDVTLRCDPISSHATLYWYQQALGQGPEFLTYFNYEAQPDKSGLPSDRFSAERPEGSISTLTIQRTEQRDSAMYRCASSLLAGATGELFFGEGSRLTVL.

The CDR3 loop reads CASSPLGGNSYEQYF. The CDR3 nucleotides read TGTGCCAGCAGCCCTCTCGGGGGGAATTCCTACGAGCAGTACTTC. The chain combines TRBV11-2 with TRBJ2-7; the match to TRBD2 covers 7 bases. Germline-derived CDR1 and CDR2 are SGHAT and FQNNGV. The CDR3 sequence is 15 residues long. The trim removed 5 bases at V and 1 base at J, leaving 8 bases unmatched.

A remark on this clone: Other DNA sequences of this sample code for an identical CDR3. The chain is built from TRBV7-2 and TRBJ2-3, with 7 bases aligning to TRBD2. This CDR3 comprises 16 residues. The ends lost 4 bases at V and 0 bases at J; junction bases unmatched: 7. Germline lookup yields CDR1 SGHTA and CDR2 FQGNSA. The CDR3 nucleotides read TGTGCCAGCAGCTCCCGCGGGGGACCTAGCACAGATACGCAGTATTTT. This sequence encodes CASSSRGGPSTDTQYF.